These 23 T cell receptor beta chains originate from one sample sequenced in a study of HIV-infected patients and healthy controls. Reverse transcription used around 500 ng RNA and constant-region primers for alpha and beta. Separate chain-specific third strand synthesis with multiplexing indices produced the alpha and beta libraries. Each CDR3 protein is one row after TCRdb ran MiXCR on the 5' RACE reads. The sample includes roughly 13,000 distinct CDR3 sequences, roughly 10% of them seen just once. All unsorted peripheral T cells were captured because whole blood was used without fractionation. Sequenced input: blood. These receptors were obtained from an adult in good health.

This clonotype was found a few times. This chain connects TRBV3-1 to TRBJ2-1, with D possibly being TRBD2 (6 bases). This CDR3 contains 12 residues. The V and J ends lost 3 bases and 15 bases respectively, with 15 bases between them. Germline CDR1 is LGHDT and CDR2 is YNNKEL (reference sequence). The CDR3 DNA reads as TGTGCCAGCAGCCAGGACTATAGGTCTCTGTTCTTC. It yields the protein CASSQDYRSLFF.

By frequency in the sample, this clonotype is medium-sized (0.01 to 0.1%). The rearrangement uses TRBV7-2 and TRBJ2-1, with 13 bases lining up with TRBD2. V gave up 4 bases and J gave up 4 bases; unmatched junction bases: 19. The CDR3 extends over 21 amino acids. Germline values: CDR1 SGHTA, CDR2 FQGNSA. The CDR3 sequence: CASSSIWSLGLAGASYNEQFF. The CDR3 DNA follows: TGTGCCAGCAGCTCGATTTGGTCGCTTGGACTAGCGGGAGCTTCATACAATGAGCAGTTCTTC.

This chain joins TRBV27 and TRBJ2-7; 7 nucleotides align to TRBD2. CDR1 and CDR2 (germline): MNHEY, SMNVEV (reference sequence). The CDR3 sequence is 15 residues long. J was trimmed by 1 base and V by 6 bases; bases with no gene match: 9. CDR3 loop: CASRETSAGSYEQYF. The CDR3, as DNA: TGTGCCAGCAGAGAAACTAGCGCGGGGTCCTACGAGCAGTACTTC.

The table lists this clonotype with many counts. The chain uses TRBV7-2 and TRBJ2-7; no clear D. The CDR3 has 14 amino acids. CDR1 is SGHTA, CDR2 FQGNSA, per germline. With 1 base removed from V and 0 bases from J, the gap between germline ends came to 7 bases. For the CDR3, the DNA is TGTGCCAGCAGCTTAGGCCTGAGCTCCTACGAGCAGTACTTC. Protein product: CASSLGLSSYEQYF.

This clonotype was seen many times. The rearrangement uses TRBV27 and TRBJ2-7; 9 positions match TRBD2. This CDR3 spans 15 amino acids. The V and J ends lost 10 bases and 5 bases, in that order; junction bases with no gene match: 15. Germline assignment: CDR1 MNHEY and CDR2 SMNVEV (reference sequence). CDR3 amino acids: CAISTGASGINEQYF. As DNA, the CDR3 is TGTGCCATCTCAACCGGGGCTAGCGGGATTAACGAGCAGTACTTC.

This clonotype counts as medium-sized. The gene calls are TRBV5-6 and TRBJ1-2; D might be TRBD1 (5 bases). Germline loops: CDR1 SGHDT, CDR2 YYEEEE. The V end was cut by 0 bases, the J end by 8 bases, with 11 bases between. This CDR3 region has 13 residues. The CDR3 DNA reads as TGTGCCAGCAGCTTGGTGGGGCAGGAGGGCTACACCTTC. This codes for CASSLVGQEGYTF.

Judged by abundance, this clonotype is medium-sized (0.01 to 0.1%). This sequence joins TRBV28 and TRBJ1-5; D is ambiguous. Germline CDR1 MDHEN, CDR2 SYDVKM. Between the trimmed V and J ends, which lost 7 bases and 4 bases, there was a span of 17 bases. This CDR3 is built from 15 residues. CDR3 coding DNA: TGTGCCAGCATAGGATTTTCAGGACCGAATCAGCCCCAGCATTTT. Translating it yields CASIGFSGPNQPQHF.

This clonotype turned up a few times. J is TRBJ2-1 and V is TRBV6-2 or TRBV6-3; the D is unclear. Trimming stripped 5 bases from V and 8 bases from J, with 10 bases between. CDR1 and CDR2 from the germline V gene are MNHEY and SVGEGT. The CDR3 contains 12 residues. In DNA, the CDR3 is TGTGCCAGCAGTCAAAGTAGCCATGAGCAGTTCTTC. As protein: CASSQSSHEQFF.

This clonotype was seen a handful of times. The genes are TRBV5-1 and TRBJ2-5, with D maybe TRBD1 (6 bases). Germline CDR1 reads SGHRS; CDR2 reads YFSETQ. The CDR3 sequence is 15 residues long. Trimming took 0 bases from V and 5 from J, leaving 14 bases between them. CDR3 amino acids: CASSLGSGAAETQYF. The CDR3, as DNA: TGCGCCAGCAGCTTGGGGTCAGGGGCTGCGGAGACCCAGTACTTC.

This clonotype was recorded many times. The genes are TRBV4-1 and TRBJ2-7, with no clear D. V shed 0 bases and J shed 6 bases, with 12 bases lying between them. Germline lookup yields CDR1 MGHRA and CDR2 YSYEKL. The CDR3 is 14 amino acids. CDR3 in DNA: TGCGCCAGCAGCCAAGATCCGTGGGAAGGCGAGCAGTACTTC. Residues: CASSQDPWEGEQYF.

V and J are TRBV3-1 and TRBJ2-2; the D is unclear. Germline V lookup: CDR1 LGHDT, CDR2 YNNKEL (reference sequence). The CDR3 totals 13 residues. The ends were cut back, 3 bases at V and 8 bases at J, with 10 bases in the middle. CDR3 bases: TGTGCCAGCAGCCAGGTACTTCCTGGGGAGCTGTTTTTT. It specifies CASSQVLPGELFF.

This clonotype is deemed medium-sized (0.01 to 0.1%). The chain links TRBV6-5 to TRBJ1-5, with D tentatively TRBD1 (5 bases). The V gene lost 2 bases and the J gene lost 9 bases, with 17 bases spanning the gap. CDR1 and CDR2 from the germline V gene are MNHEY and SVGAGI. The CDR3 runs 15 residues. CDR3 sequence reads: CASSYGRGTNWPQHF. CDR3 DNA sequence: TGTGCCAGCAGTTACGGCCGGGGGACTAATTGGCCCCAGCATTTT.

This clonotype was found many times. The V gene is TRBV28, the J gene TRBJ2-7; no clear D gene. V gave up 3 bases and J gave up 3 bases, with 3 bases separating them. Germline lookup yields CDR1 MDHEN and CDR2 SYDVKM. CDR3 size: 11 residues. CDR3 region: CASSFLYEQYF. The CDR3 nucleotides are TGTGCCAGCAGTTTTCTCTACGAGCAGTACTTC. Drawing the rest from reference TRBV28 and TRBJ2-7, the complete variable domain is DVKVTQSSRYLVKRTGEKVFLECVQDMDHENMFWYRQDPGLGLRLIYFSYDVKMKEKGDIPEGYSVSREKKERFSLILESASTNQTSMYLCASSFLYEQYFGPGTRLTVT.

By sample share, this clonotype is medium-sized. The chain recombines TRBV11-3 with TRBJ2-1; TRBD2 matches 8 bases. Germline assignment: CDR1 SGHNT and CDR2 YENEEA. Trimming removed 4 bases from V and 7 bases from J; junction bases left unmatched: 12. This CDR3 contains 16 residues. The CDR3 region has the DNA TGTGCCAGCAGCTCTCACCCAGCGGGAGTAGGTAATGAGCAGTTCTTC. This translates into CASSSHPAGVGNEQFF.

This clonotype was counted ten times or more. The J gene is TRBJ2-1, the V gene TRBV5-4, with 12 positions matching TRBD2. The V gene end was trimmed by 2 bases and the J gene end by 4 bases; junction bases not matched to a gene: 1. The CDR3 has 15 amino acids. Germline V CDR1 and CDR2: SGHNT, YYREEE (reference sequence). The CDR3, as DNA: TGTGCCAGCAGCTTAACTAGCGGGGGGTACAATGAGCAGTTCTTC. Amino acids: CASSLTSGGYNEQFF.

This clonotype was recorded at least ten times. The gene calls are TRBV9 and TRBJ2-2; the D gene is possibly TRBD2 (7 bases). This CDR3 spans 14 amino acids. V shed 4 bases and J shed 6 bases, with 13 bases lying between them. CDR1 SGDLS and CDR2 YYNGEE come from the germline V gene. The CDR3 nucleotides read TGTGCCAGCAGCAAGGGGGGGAAAGCCGGGGAGCTGTTTTTT. This codes for CASSKGGKAGELFF.

This clonotype is medium-sized by share. The chain employs TRBV18 and TRBJ2-2; D unresolved. The length of the CDR3 is 13 residues. In germline, CDR1 is KGHSH, CDR2 LQKENI. The V gene lost 3 bases and the J gene lost 6 bases, with 8 bases spanning the gap. The CDR3 loop is CASSPSLAGELFF. In DNA, the CDR3 is TGTGCCAGCTCACCCTCGTTGGCCGGGGAGCTGTTTTTT.

This clonotype was seen a few times. The chain recombines TRBV7-8 with TRBJ1-1; possibly TRBD1 for D (6 bases). The V gene lost 1 base and the J gene lost 7 bases, with 13 bases spanning the gap. CDR1 is SGHVS, CDR2 FQNEAQ, per germline. The CDR3 covers 14 residues. In DNA form, the CDR3 reads TGTGCCAGCAGCTTAGGGGCAGGGGCGGGTGAAGCTTTCTTT. This codes for CASSLGAGAGEAFF. The variable domain in full, completed from reference TRBV7-8 and TRBJ1-1, reads GAGVSQSPRYKVAKRGQDVALRCDPISGHVSLFWYQQALGQGPEFLTYFQNEAQLDKSGLPSDRFFAERPEGSVSTLKIQRTQQEDSAVYLCASSLGAGAGEAFFGQGTRLTVV.

This clonotype showed up just a few times. The chain combines TRBV24-1 with TRBJ2-1, with 8 bases lining up with TRBD2. In germline, CDR1 is KGHDR, CDR2 SFDVKD. CDR3 length: 16 amino acids. The junction had 8 bases not matched to a gene; V was cut back by 4 bases and J by 4 bases. The DNA for the CDR3 is TGTGCCACCAGTGAGGGTACGGGAGGGTTTTACAATGAGCAGTTCTTC. Protein product: CATSEGTGGFYNEQFF.

There are many counts of this clonotype. This rearrangement joins TRBV7-2 to TRBJ2-1, with 8 bases fitting TRBD2. The V and J ends lost 5 bases and 8 bases, in that order; junction bases with no gene match: 11. The length of the CDR3 is 15 residues. Germline-derived CDR1 and CDR2 are SGHTA and FQGNSA. In DNA, the CDR3 is TGTGCCAGCAGCCTCAGCGGGAGCCTGGCCGATGAGCAGTTCTTC. It translates to CASSLSGSLADEQFF.

This clonotype was seen more than once but under ten times. The CDR3 is CSVEVRQGRNEQFF. CDR3 in DNA: TGCAGCGTTGAAGTCAGACAGGGGAGGAATGAGCAGTTCTTC. This chain joins TRBV29-1 and TRBJ2-1, with TRBD1 matching over 8 bases. Germline values: CDR1 SQVTM, CDR2 ANQGSEA. Germline trimming cut 1 base from V and 7 bases from J; bases unmatched to any gene: 6. The CDR3 loop spans 14 amino acids.

The J gene is TRBJ1-1, the V gene TRBV7-9; 7 bases map to TRBD1. V lost 5 bases and J lost 1; bases outside the gene matches: 7. Germline V gene data show CDR1 as SEHNR and CDR2 as FQNEAQ (reference sequence). There are 15 residues in the CDR3. The CDR3 DNA is TGTGCCAGCAGCCGGGACAGAATGGCGAACACTGAAGCTTTCTTT. This gives the protein CASSRDRMANTEAFF.

This clonotype is categorized as medium-sized. The V call is TRBV24-1, the J call TRBJ1-5; no reliable D call. The V end was cut by 4 bases, the J end by 6 bases, with 6 bases between. Germline V lookup: CDR1 KGHDR, CDR2 SFDVKD. The CDR3 extends over 12 amino acids. The CDR3 is CATSETGQPQHF. CDR3 nucleotide sequence: TGTGCCACCAGTGAGACGGGTCAGCCCCAGCATTTT.